This T cell receptor (beta chain) is drawn from a study of T cell repertoires in cytomegalovirus infection. Study-wide background: CMV infection and matching HLA type were both indicated by public TCR beta signatures.

TCRdb re-analysed the reads in MiXCR, keeping a single row per CDR3 protein. The sample carries some 500,000 distinct CDR3 sequences, roughly a third recorded once. The CDR3 extends over 15 amino acids. Trimming removed 4 bases from V and 1 base from J, with 12 bases in between. Germline-derived CDR1 and CDR2 are MNHEY and SVGEGT. Worth noting for this clonotype: As yet, its antigen is unknown.

The rearrangement joins TRBV6-2 or TRBV6-3 to TRBJ2-3; D not resolved. Sequenced here: cultured PBMCs, sampled from culture after CMV antigen stimulation. The source of this sequence is a human donor in good health (CMV status not recorded). Some clones in this sample may be carry-over from other donors' samples. CDR3 residues: CASSFRHLRTDTQYF. CDR3 nucleotide sequence: TGTGCCAGCAGTTTCCGGCACCTTCGCACAGATACGCAGTATTTT.